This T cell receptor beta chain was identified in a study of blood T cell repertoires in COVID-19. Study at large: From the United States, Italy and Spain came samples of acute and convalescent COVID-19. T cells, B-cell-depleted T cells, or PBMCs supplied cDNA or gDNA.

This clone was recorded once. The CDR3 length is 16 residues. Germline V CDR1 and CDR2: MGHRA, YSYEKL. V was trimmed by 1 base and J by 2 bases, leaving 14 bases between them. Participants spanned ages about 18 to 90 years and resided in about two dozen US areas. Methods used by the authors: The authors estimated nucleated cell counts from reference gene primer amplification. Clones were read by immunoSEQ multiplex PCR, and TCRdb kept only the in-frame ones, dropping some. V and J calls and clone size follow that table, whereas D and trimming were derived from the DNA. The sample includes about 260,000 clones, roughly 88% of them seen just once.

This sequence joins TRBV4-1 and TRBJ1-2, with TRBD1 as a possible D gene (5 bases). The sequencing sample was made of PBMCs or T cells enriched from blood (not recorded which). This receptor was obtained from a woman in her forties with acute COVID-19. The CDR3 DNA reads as TGCGCCAGCAGCCAAGGAAGGGGCACCTTAAACTATGGCTACACCTTC. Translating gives CASSQGRGTLNYGYTF.